The next 5 T cell receptor beta chains were all read from a single sample in a study of blood T cell repertoires in COVID-19. The protocol was immunoSEQ multiplex PCR, while the TCRdb copy is restricted to in-frame clones and leaves out a portion. This table holds about 210,000 clones, 65% to 90% found once. Sequencing used PBMCs or T cells enriched from blood (not recorded which). The receptors come from a woman between 50 and 59 years old with acute COVID-19.

The V and J genes are TRBV2 and TRBJ2-7, with D tentatively TRBD2 (5 bases). Germline lookup yields CDR1 SNHLY and CDR2 FYNNEI. The CDR3 is made up of 14 amino acids. V was cut by 4 bases and J by 1 base, with 11 bases left in between. CDR3 sequence (DNA): TGTGCCAGCAGTGTGGAGGTGAAATCCTACGAGCAGTACTTC. Translating it yields CASSVEVKSYEQYF.

The V gene is TRBV5-1, the J gene TRBJ2-2; D uncertain. CDR3 size: 14 residues. From germline, CDR1 is SGHRS and CDR2 YFSETQ. V was cut by 1 base and J by 2 bases, with 6 bases left in between. CDR3 DNA: TGCGCCAGCAGCTTGAATCCAAACACCGGGGAGCTGTTTTTT. Protein product: CASSLNPNTGELFF.

The rearrangement joins TRBV11-3 to TRBJ1-5; 7 nucleotides agree with TRBD1. There are 15 residues in the CDR3. J gave up 7 bases and V 4 bases, and 10 bases lay outside the gene matches. Germline V CDR1 and CDR2: SGHNT, YENEEA. DNA of the CDR3: TGTGCCAGCAGCTCACCAGAGACAGGGTGGCAGCCCCAGCATTTT. It specifies CASSSPETGWQPQHF. Variable domain in full (rest from reference TRBV11-3 and TRBJ1-5): EAGVVQSPRYKIIEKKQPVAFWCNPISGHNTLYWYLQNLGQGPELLIRYENEEAVDDSQLPKDRFSAERLKGVDSTLKIQPAELGDSAVYLCASSSPETGWQPQHFGDGTRLSIL.

The chain joins TRBV3-1 (or the pseudogene TRBV3-2) to TRBJ2-5; 10 positions match TRBD1. This CDR3 has 19 residues. Trimming cost V 1 base and J 4 bases; bases outside gene matches: 15. Germline V CDR1 and CDR2: LGHDT, YNNKEL (reference sequence). This CDR3 is CASSQVPGQGIGLGETQYF. CDR3 in DNA: TGTGCCAGCAGCCAAGTCCCGGGACAGGGGATAGGTTTGGGAGAGACCCAGTACTTC.

The V and J genes are TRBV7-6 and TRBJ2-1; 7 nucleotides match TRBD1. This CDR3 is built from 15 residues. CDR1 is SGHVS and CDR2 is FNYEAQ in the germline V gene. J was trimmed by 5 bases and V by 5 bases; bases with no gene match: 9. CDR3: CASSHNTGTDNEQFF. DNA of the CDR3: TGTGCCAGCAGCCATAATACCGGGACAGACAATGAGCAGTTCTTC.